This T cell receptor beta chain was documented in a study of blood T cell repertoires in COVID-19. Profiling relied on immunoSEQ multiplex PCR, and the TCRdb table lists in-frame clones only, not all of them. The table lists some 300,000 clones, about nine tenths of them singletons. The TCR originated in a man aged 25 to 40 who had recovered from COVID-19. Source material: PBMCs or T cells enriched from blood (not recorded which).

CDR3 amino acids: CASSYSRGWTGELFF. DNA of the CDR3: TGTGCCAGCAGTTACTCGCGAGGTTGGACCGGGGAGCTGTTTTTT. The chain employs TRBV6-5 and TRBJ2-2; D gene uncertain. CDR3 length: 15 residues. Germline-derived CDR1 and CDR2 are MNHEY and SVGAGI. The V and J ends lost 0 bases and 5 bases respectively, with 10 bases between them.